A single sample is the source of the 10 T cell receptor beta chains below, sequenced in a study of tumor and adjacent non-tumor tissue in lung cancer (dated by TCRdb to between 2017 and 2018). Libraries were made using multiplex PCR. The instrument given in TCRdb is Illumina HiSeq 2500. Following protocols modified from ARM-PCR, the researchers constructed TCRbeta libraries through three rounds of nested PCR with primers (Table S4). TCRdb passed the public sequencing reads through fastp at Q25 and MiXCR, retaining productive beta sequences. Rows matching on CDR3 protein sequence are summarized as one entry with the most common DNA and genes. The sample table records approximately 120,000 distinct CDR3 sequences; roughly 80% of these occur just once. The ten largest clones take up around a third of the sample. RNA was extracted from bulk unsorted tissue and checked for quality with a NanoDrop ND-1000 and an Agilent 2100.

The sequencing input was lung tumor tissue. Every receptor here comes from a woman aged 55-70 years with non-small cell lung cancer.

About this clonotype itself: This may be a read error: a much more frequent sequence differs by one nucleotide. Because the CDR3 is missing its conserved closing phenylalanine or tryptophan, this is likely a read error. Here the CDR3 reads CSAPWTRVAFETQYL. The CDR3 coding sequence is TGCAGTGCTCCCTGGACTAGGGTGGCCTTTGAGACCCAGTACCTC. The V gene is TRBV20-1, the J gene TRBJ2-5; 7 bases are shared with TRBD2. J was trimmed by 5 bases and V by 5 bases; bases with no gene match: 14. The germline V gene has CDR1 DFQATT and CDR2 SNEGSKA (reference sequence). CDR3 length: 15 residues.

V and J are TRBV12-3 or TRBV12-4 and TRBJ2-3; 8 positions match TRBD2. This CDR3 comprises 16 residues. After removal of 7 bases from V and 7 bases from J, the junction contained 16 bases not matched to a gene. This chain's CDR3 is CASTPQVLAGFHTQYF. CDR3 DNA: TGTGCCAGCACCCCCCAGGTGTTAGCGGGGTTCCATACGCAGTATTTT.

Concerning this clonotype: Possible read error: a much larger clone is one base away. The chain has TRBV4-3 and TRBJ1-2; D is undetermined. This CDR3 comprises 13 residues. Germline CDR1 reads LGHNA; CDR2 reads YSLEER. The CDR3 coding sequence is TGCGCCAGCAGCCAAAAAGCTAACTATGACTACACCTTC. This encodes CASSQKANYDYTF.

This clonotype was seen at least ten times. CDR3 nucleotide sequence: TGTGCCAGCAGCTCTCCTGCCGGGAACTTAGACAATGAGCAGTTCTTC. It yields the protein CASSSPAGNLDNEQFF. The rearrangement joins TRBV11-1 to TRBJ2-1, with D possibly TRBD2 on 5 matching bases. Germline V gives CDR1 SGHAT, CDR2 FQDESV (reference sequence). The V end was cut by 4 bases, the J end by 5 bases, with 18 bases between. The CDR3 is 16 amino acids. The whole variable domain, filled in from reference TRBV11-1 and TRBJ2-1, reads EAEVAQSPRYKITEKSQAVAFWCDPISGHATLYWYRQILGQGPELLVQFQDESVVDDSQLPKDRFSAERLKGVDSTLKIQPAELGDSAMYLCASSSPAGNLDNEQFFGPGTRLTVL.

Turning to this clonotype: Germline and junction disagree at one end, which may indicate a read error. The chain uses TRBV11-3 and TRBJ2-1; TRBD2 matches 12 bases. Germline CDR1 SGHNT, CDR2 YENEEA. This CDR3 has 15 residues. The CDR3 DNA reads TGTGCCAGCACCTACCTAGCGGGGGGGAAAAATGAGCAATTCTTC. Translated, it gives CASTYLAGGKNEQFF.

A remark on this clonotype: A much larger clone differs by one base, so this may be a read error. The chain employs TRBV20-1 and TRBJ2-1; D could derive from TRBD1 or TRBD2 (5 bases each). Germline CDR1 is DFQATT and CDR2 is SNEGSKA (reference sequence). The CDR3 loop spans 15 amino acids. CDR3 sequence: CIARPGTGGGNEQFF. CDR3 coding DNA: TGCATTGCTAGACCCGGGACGGGCGGAGGCAATGAGCAGTTCTTC.

Points on this clonotype: Compared with germline, one end of the junction differs, possibly owing to a read error. The chain combines TRBV11-3 with TRBJ2-7; a possible D gene is TRBD2 (5 bases). CDR1 and CDR2 (germline): SGHNT, YENEEA. The CDR3 totals 14 residues. CDR3 amino acids: CASSLDTGTHELYF. CDR3 nucleotide sequence: TGTGCCAGCAGCTTAGATACGGGAACACACGAGCTGTACTTC.

On this clonotype: A clone one base away is much larger, so this may be a read error. This rearrangement joins TRBV12-3 or TRBV12-4 to TRBJ2-1; no definite D call. The CDR3 is 12 amino acids. The CDR3 spells CANSSDSREQFF. Written as DNA, the CDR3 is TGTGCCAACAGTTCGGATAGCCGTGAGCAGTTCTTC.

For this clonotype: At one end the junction does not follow the germline gene, possibly because of a read error. The chain combines TRBV5-8 with TRBJ1-4; D perhaps matches TRBD1 (6 bases). Looked up from germline, CDR1 is SGHTS and CDR2 is YDEGEE. This CDR3 has 15 amino acids. The CDR3 DNA reads as TGTGCCAGCGGCCCGGGACATGGGGCTAAAGAAAAACTGTTTTTT. Residues: CASGPGHGAKEKLFF.

The CDR3 sequence is CGSSLLGDQPQHF. CDR3 bases: TGTGGCAGTAGCTTACTGGGTGATCAGCCCCAGCATTTT. This rearrangement joins TRBV11-2 to TRBJ1-5; no firm D call. Germline values: CDR1 SGHAT, CDR2 FQNNGV. The CDR3 sequence is 13 residues long. Full variable domain (remainder filled in from reference TRBV11-2 and TRBJ1-5): EAGVAQSPRYKIIEKRQSVAFWCNPISGHATLYWYQQILGQGPKLLIQFQNNGVVDDSQLPKDRFSAERLKGVDSTLKIQPAKLEDSAVYLCGSSLLGDQPQHFGDGTRLSIL.